The 6 T cell receptor beta chains below come from one sample, sequenced in a study of T cells in Graves' hyperthyroidism and ophthalmopathy (dated by TCRdb to the late 2010s). The library was obtained by multiplex PCR. Sequencing used an Illumina HiSeq 2000. Amplification of TCR beta CDR3 regions was carried out from RNA transcripts. The TCR CDR3 was subjected to a first round of RT-PCR using the HTBI primer set and the Qiagen OneStep RT-PCR kit. The public reads were reanalyzed by TCRdb: fastp trimming at Q25, MiXCR alignment, in-frame beta chains only. Rows with a matching CDR3 protein are joined into one entry that keeps the most common DNA and genes. The sample table lists around 760,000 distinct CDR3 sequences, 30% to 40% of them with a count of one. Around 30% of the sample goes to the ten largest clones. The source material was blood. Receptors were obtained from a woman in her thirties or forties with Graves' hyperthyroidism.

This clonotype was counted many times. The genes are TRBV7-9 and TRBJ2-6; D is possibly TRBD1 (5 bases). Germline-derived CDR1 and CDR2 are SEHNR and FQNEAQ (reference sequence). V was pared by 5 bases and J by 0 bases, with 14 bases between. The CDR3 spans 17 residues. The chain's CDR3 is CASSHRRDYSGANVLTF. DNA for the CDR3: TGTGCCAGCAGCCACCGCAGGGATTACTCTGGGGCCAACGTCCTGACTTTC.

This rearrangement joins TRBV29-1 to TRBJ1-2; weak D call: TRBD1 (5 bases). The V and J ends lost 6 bases and 8 bases respectively, with 10 bases between them. Germline values: CDR1 SQVTM, CDR2 ANQGSEA. CDR3 size: 10 residues. CDR3 sequence: CSVGLAGYTF. DNA for the CDR3: TGCAGCGTGGGACTAGCGGGCTACACCTTC.

In the case of this clonotype: A much larger clone is a single base away; this may be a read error. This chain uses TRBV29-1 with TRBJ1-2; TRBD1 matches 9 bases. CDR1 is SQVTM, CDR2 ANQGSEA, per germline. The CDR3 extends over 13 amino acids. The CDR3 bases are TGCGGCGTTGTTTGGACAGGGGCCTCGGGCTACACCTTC. Amino acids: CGVVWTGASGYTF.

In its sample, this clonotype was seen many times. V usage is TRBV20-1 and J usage is TRBJ1-2; a possible D gene is TRBD1 (5 bases). The V gene's germline CDR1 is DFQATT and CDR2 SNEGSKA (reference sequence). The V and J ends lost 4 bases and 1 base respectively, with 13 bases between them. This CDR3 contains 14 residues. In DNA form, the CDR3 reads TGCAGTGCTAAAAAGGGGTTAAGTAACTATGGCTACACCTTC. Translated, it gives CSAKKGLSNYGYTF.

There are a few counts of this clonotype. This chain links TRBV9 with TRBJ1-4; D unresolved. Deletions cut 0 bases from V and 8 bases from J, with 23 bases between. This CDR3 is 18 amino acids long. From germline, CDR1 is SGDLS and CDR2 YYNGEE. CDR3 sequence: CASSVAEGGLRSGEKLFF. CDR3 DNA: TGTGCCAGCAGCGTAGCTGAAGGAGGGTTAAGGTCTGGAGAAAAACTGTTTTTT.

The V gene is TRBV6-1, the J gene TRBJ2-6; 8 bases are a match to TRBD1. The CDR3 sequence is 15 residues long. V lost 8 bases and J lost 4; bases outside the gene matches: 7. The V gene's germline CDR1 is MNHNS and CDR2 SASEGT. The CDR3 nucleotides are TGTGCCAGCCTCCAGGGGGCCCTCGGGGCCAACGTCCTGACTTTC. This codes for CASLQGALGANVLTF.